Shown below are 18 T cell receptor beta chains from a single sample sequenced in a study of PD-1 blockade in classical Hodgkin lymphoma. The patients all showed relapse after autologous stem cell transplantation, while their brentuximab vedotin exposure varied. Some clones are missing from TCRdb's copy, which holds only in-frame ones; the method was immunoSEQ multiplex PCR. This sample yields 25,000 to 30,000 clones, of which 85% to 90% are seen a single time; approximately 2.7% belongs to the top ten. The sample here was peripheral blood mononuclear cells (PBMCs), taken at baseline. These receptor sequences come from a human donor with classical Hodgkin lymphoma.

This chain connects TRBV7-8 to TRBJ1-5; D uncertain. The germline CDR1 and CDR2 sequences are SGHVS and FQNEAQ. The CDR3 is 14 residues long. Trimming removed 1 base at V and 4 bases at J, with 8 bases between. The CDR3, as DNA: TGTGCCAGCAGCTTAGTGGCCAATAATCAGCCCCAGCATTTT. Translating gives CASSLVANNQPQHF.

The V call is TRBV7-8, the J call TRBJ1-3; D is unclear. Germline-derived CDR1 and CDR2 are SGHVS and FQNEAQ. The CDR3 is 13 amino acids. Deletions cut 1 base from V and 5 bases from J, with 6 bases between. Here the CDR3 DNA reads TGTGCCAGCAGCTTAGTCCAGAGAAACACCATATATTTT. Protein product: CASSLVQRNTIYF.

The V call is TRBV7-3, the J call TRBJ2-2; TRBD1 matches 7 bases. This CDR3 has 16 amino acids. Germline V gives CDR1 SGHTA, CDR2 FQGTGA. The junction had 10 bases not matched to a gene; V was cut back by 7 bases and J by 2 bases. CDR3 coding DNA: TGTGCCAGCAACCCAAGTAGGGACAGAAACACCGGGGAGCTGTTTTTT. Its translation is CASNPSRDRNTGELFF.

The chain joins TRBV4-1 to TRBJ1-3; D gene ambiguous. CDR1 and CDR2 (germline): MGHRA, YSYEKL. The CDR3 consists of 17 residues. Trimming took 1 base from V and 7 from J, leaving 20 bases between them. The CDR3 reads CASSQVVLGPMGNTIYF. CDR3 nucleotides: TGCGCCAGCAGCCAAGTAGTCCTGGGCCCCATGGGGAACACCATATATTTT.

The CDR3 protein is CASSFLTGGDEKLFF. In nucleotides, the CDR3 is TGTGCCAGCAGTTTCCTGACAGGGGGGGACGAAAAACTGTTTTTT. The gene calls are TRBV27 and TRBJ1-4, with TRBD1 matching over 9 bases. Germline loops: CDR1 MNHEY, CDR2 SMNVEV (reference sequence). The V segment lost 3 bases and the J segment 8 bases; nucleotides outside the gene matches: 7. CDR3 size: 15 residues.

The V and J genes are TRBV28 and TRBJ2-7; TRBD1 matches 11 bases. Trimming removed 5 bases from V and 3 bases from J; junction bases left unmatched: 6. The CDR3 is 15 residues long. From germline, CDR1 is MDHEN and CDR2 SYDVKM. The CDR3 DNA reads as TGTGCCAGCAGTGTGACCGGGACAGGGGGCTACGAGCAGTACTTC. Amino acids: CASSVTGTGGYEQYF.

Only one count was recorded for this clone. The rearrangement links TRBV9 to TRBJ2-1, with 12 bases aligning to TRBD2. The CDR3 spans 15 residues. CDR1 is SGDLS and CDR2 is YYNGEE in the germline V gene. Trimming at V came to 0 bases and at J to 8 bases, leaving 3 bases not matched to a gene. The CDR3 DNA is TGTGCCAGCAGCGTAGCTAGCGGGGGGGGCGATGAGCAGTTCTTC. Protein product: CASSVASGGGDEQFF.

The rearrangement uses TRBV18 and TRBJ2-7, with D perhaps given as TRBD1 or TRBD2 (6 bases each). V was pared by 3 bases and J by 0 bases, with 15 bases between. This CDR3 has 16 amino acids. Germline V gene sequence: CDR1 KGHSH, CDR2 LQKENI. The CDR3 sequence is CASSPDLGGSSYEQYF. The CDR3 DNA sequence: TGTGCCAGCTCACCGGATTTAGGGGGGAGCTCCTACGAGCAGTACTTC.

The chain has TRBV11-1 and TRBJ2-1; D not certain. Between the trimmed V and J ends, which lost 7 bases and 9 bases, there was a span of 16 bases. This CDR3 is 13 amino acids long. Germline loops: CDR1 SGHAT, CDR2 FQDESV (reference sequence). In DNA, the CDR3 is TGTGCCAGCACCTATAGCAGTTTCGTTGAGCAGTTCTTC. This encodes CASTYSSFVEQFF.

The chain uses TRBV5-1 and TRBJ2-1; unclear D gene. V lost 0 bases to trimming and J lost 0 bases, with 7 bases between them. This CDR3 region has 15 residues. Germline CDR1 SGHRS, CDR2 YFSETQ. This CDR3 reads CASSLEDYSYNEQFF. The CDR3 nucleotides read TGCGCCAGCAGCTTGGAAGATTACTCCTACAATGAGCAGTTCTTC.

The V and J genes are TRBV7-6 and TRBJ2-7, with 12 bases lining up with TRBD2. This CDR3 is 17 amino acids long. Germline trimming cut 5 bases from V and 5 bases from J; bases unmatched to any gene: 13. Germline V gene sequence: CDR1 SGHVS, CDR2 FNYEAQ. The CDR3 nucleotides read TGTGCCAGCAGCAGAGATCTAGCGGGGGGGCCCAACGACGAGCAGTACTTC. Amino acid sequence: CASSRDLAGGPNDEQYF.

The chain has TRBV5-1 and TRBJ2-3; TRBD1 matches 7 bases. Losses at the gene ends were 3 bases for V and 0 bases for J; bases not matched to a gene: 4. The CDR3 is 15 residues long. Germline V CDR1 and CDR2: SGHRS, YFSETQ. CDR3 amino acids: CASSYMTGSTDTQYF. CDR3 coding DNA: TGCGCCAGCAGCTACATGACAGGGAGCACAGATACGCAGTATTTT.

The chain couples TRBV6-5 to TRBJ1-2; no clear D. The germline gives CDR1 MNHEY, CDR2 SVGAGI. With 3 bases removed from V and 5 bases from J, the gap between germline ends came to 10 bases. The CDR3 length is 13 residues. CDR3 sequence: CASSYQAAYGYTF. CDR3 bases: TGTGCCAGCAGTTATCAGGCAGCATATGGCTACACCTTC.

The rearrangement joins TRBV5-6 to TRBJ1-2; D is perhaps TRBD1 (5 bases). V was pared by 4 bases and J by 5 bases, with 15 bases between. The CDR3 spans 14 residues. Germline assignment: CDR1 SGHDT and CDR2 YYEEEE. The CDR3 DNA follows: TGTGCCAGCAGCCGGGAAACAGGAGAATATGGCTACACCTTC. Translation gives CASSRETGEYGYTF.

This chain joins TRBV27 and TRBJ1-2; possible D gene TRBD1, 6 bases. V shed 3 bases and J shed 7 bases, with 18 bases lying between them. CDR1 is MNHEY, CDR2 SMNVEV, per germline (reference sequence). The CDR3 loop spans 15 amino acids. CDR3 region: CASSLVGGAAGGYTF. The CDR3 coding sequence is TGTGCCAGCAGTTTGGTGGGGGGCGCGGCTGGTGGCTACACCTTC.

The count of this clone is one. The rearrangement uses TRBV2 and TRBJ1-4; TRBD1 might be the D (5 bases). CDR3 size: 13 residues. V dropped 3 bases and J dropped 7 bases, with 9 bases sitting between them. The V gene's germline CDR1 is SNHLY and CDR2 FYNNEI. CDR3 bases: TGTGCCAGCAGTGAGGGGCGCGGTGAAAAACTGTTTTTT. Protein: CASSEGRGEKLFF.

The V and J genes are TRBV5-1 and TRBJ2-1; 11 bases line up with TRBD1. Trimming removed 6 bases from V and 8 bases from J; junction bases left unmatched: 10. The CDR3 has 15 residues. Germline CDR1 and CDR2: SGHRS and YFSETQ. The CDR3 is CASTRTGGESDEQFF. The DNA for the CDR3 is TGCGCCAGCACGCGGACAGGGGGCGAGTCGGATGAGCAGTTCTTC.

This clone appeared once. This sequence joins TRBV14 and TRBJ2-7; D possibly uses TRBD1 or TRBD2 (5 bases each). CDR3 length: 13 amino acids. CDR1 is SGHDN and CDR2 is FVKESK in the germline V gene. Trimming removed 5 bases from V and 2 bases from J, with 10 bases in between. DNA of the CDR3: TGTGCCAGCAGCGGGACGGATCCCTACGAGCAGTACTTC. As protein: CASSGTDPYEQYF.